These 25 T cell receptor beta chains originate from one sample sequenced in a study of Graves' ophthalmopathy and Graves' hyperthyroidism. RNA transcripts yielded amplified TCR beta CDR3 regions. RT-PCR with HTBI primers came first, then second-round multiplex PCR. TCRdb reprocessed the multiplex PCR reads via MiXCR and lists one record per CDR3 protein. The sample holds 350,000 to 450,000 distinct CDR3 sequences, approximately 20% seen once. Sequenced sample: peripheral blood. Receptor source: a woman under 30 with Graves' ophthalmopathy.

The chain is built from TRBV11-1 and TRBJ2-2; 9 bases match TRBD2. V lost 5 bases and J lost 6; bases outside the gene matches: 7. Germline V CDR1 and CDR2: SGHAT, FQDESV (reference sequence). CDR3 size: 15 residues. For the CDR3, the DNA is TGTGCCAGCAGCGGAATAGCGGGAGCCCCCGGGGAGCTGTTTTTT. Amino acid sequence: CASSGIAGAPGELFF.

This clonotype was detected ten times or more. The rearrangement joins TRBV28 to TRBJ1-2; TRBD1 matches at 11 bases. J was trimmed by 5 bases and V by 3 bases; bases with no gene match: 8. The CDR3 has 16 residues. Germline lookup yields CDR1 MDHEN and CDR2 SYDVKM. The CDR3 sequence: CASSFHRTGGLYGYTF. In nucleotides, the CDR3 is TGTGCCAGCAGTTTCCATCGGACAGGGGGCCTTTATGGCTACACCTTC.

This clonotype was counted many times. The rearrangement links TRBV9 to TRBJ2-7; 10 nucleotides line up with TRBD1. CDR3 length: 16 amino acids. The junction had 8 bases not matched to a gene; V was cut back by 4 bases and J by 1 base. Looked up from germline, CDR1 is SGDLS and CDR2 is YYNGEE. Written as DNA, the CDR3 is TGTGCCAGCAGCCCAGAGAGGACAGGGGGTTCCTACGAGCAGTACTTC. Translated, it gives CASSPERTGGSYEQYF.

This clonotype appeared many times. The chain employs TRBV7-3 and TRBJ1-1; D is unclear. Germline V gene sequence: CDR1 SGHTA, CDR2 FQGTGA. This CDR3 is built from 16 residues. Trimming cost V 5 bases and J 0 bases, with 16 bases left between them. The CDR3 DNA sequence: TGTGCCAGCAGCCTTTCACATGGGATAATGAACACTGAAGCTTTCTTT. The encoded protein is CASSLSHGIMNTEAFF.

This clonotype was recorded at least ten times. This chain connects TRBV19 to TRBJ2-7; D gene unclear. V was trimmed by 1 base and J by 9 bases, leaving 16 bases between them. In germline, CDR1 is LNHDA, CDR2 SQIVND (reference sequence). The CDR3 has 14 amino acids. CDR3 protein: CASSIGTSYEAQYF. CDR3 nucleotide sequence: TGTGCCAGTAGTATAGGAACTTCCTACGAGGCGCAGTACTTC.

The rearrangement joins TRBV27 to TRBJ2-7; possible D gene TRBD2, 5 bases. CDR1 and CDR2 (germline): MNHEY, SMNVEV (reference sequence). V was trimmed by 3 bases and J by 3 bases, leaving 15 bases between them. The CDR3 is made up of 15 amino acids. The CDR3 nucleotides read TGTGCCAGCAGTTTTGGCGGGTCCTGGTTCTACGAGCAGTACTTC. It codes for CASSFGGSWFYEQYF.

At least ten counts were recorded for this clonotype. The CDR3 region is CASSLNGYEQYF. DNA of the CDR3: TGTGCCAGCAGCTTAAATGGCTACGAGCAGTACTTC. The chain couples TRBV11-2 to TRBJ2-7; D is unresolved. The V gene's germline CDR1 is SGHAT and CDR2 FQNNGV. The CDR3 sequence is 12 residues long. Trimming took off 2 bases at V and 3 bases at J, with 5 bases between the two ends.

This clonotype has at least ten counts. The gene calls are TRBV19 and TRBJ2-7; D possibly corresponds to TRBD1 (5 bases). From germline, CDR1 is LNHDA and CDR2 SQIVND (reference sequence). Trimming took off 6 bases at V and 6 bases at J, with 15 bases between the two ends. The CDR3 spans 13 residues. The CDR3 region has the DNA TGTGCCAGTAGCCGAGGCAGGGAATTCGAGCAGTACTTC. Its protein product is CASSRGREFEQYF. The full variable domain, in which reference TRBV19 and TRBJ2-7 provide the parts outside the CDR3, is DGGITQSPKYLFRKEGQNVTLSCEQNLNHDAMYWYRQDPGQGLRLIYYSQIVNDFQKGDIAEGYSVSREKKESFPLTVTSAQKNPTAFYLCASSRGREFEQYFGPGTRLTVT.

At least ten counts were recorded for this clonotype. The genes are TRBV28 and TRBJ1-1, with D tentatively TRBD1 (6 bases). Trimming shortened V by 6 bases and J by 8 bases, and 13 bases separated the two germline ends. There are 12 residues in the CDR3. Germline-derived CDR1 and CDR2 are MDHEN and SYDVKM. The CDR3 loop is CASSILDREAFF. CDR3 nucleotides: TGTGCCAGCAGCATCTTAGACAGGGAAGCTTTCTTT.

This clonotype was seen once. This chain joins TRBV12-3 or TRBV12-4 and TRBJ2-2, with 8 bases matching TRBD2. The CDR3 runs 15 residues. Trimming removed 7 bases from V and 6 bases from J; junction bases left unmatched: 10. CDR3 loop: CASTPGGFGAGELFF. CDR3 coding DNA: TGTGCCAGCACCCCGGGAGGGTTCGGGGCCGGGGAGCTGTTTTTT.

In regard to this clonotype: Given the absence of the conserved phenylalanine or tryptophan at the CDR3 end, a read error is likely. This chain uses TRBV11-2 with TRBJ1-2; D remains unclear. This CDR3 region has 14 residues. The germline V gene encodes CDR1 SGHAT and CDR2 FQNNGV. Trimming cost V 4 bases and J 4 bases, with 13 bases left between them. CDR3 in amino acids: CASSSHRVIYGYTS. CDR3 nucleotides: TGTGCCAGCAGCTCCCATCGAGTAATCTATGGCTACACCTCC.

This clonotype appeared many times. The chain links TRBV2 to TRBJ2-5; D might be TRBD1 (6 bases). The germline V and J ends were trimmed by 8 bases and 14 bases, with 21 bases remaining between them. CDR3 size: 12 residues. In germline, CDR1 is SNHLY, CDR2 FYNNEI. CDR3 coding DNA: TGTGCCAGCGGTCGCCTGGGCAGGGGTTTTTACTTC. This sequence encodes CASGRLGRGFYF.

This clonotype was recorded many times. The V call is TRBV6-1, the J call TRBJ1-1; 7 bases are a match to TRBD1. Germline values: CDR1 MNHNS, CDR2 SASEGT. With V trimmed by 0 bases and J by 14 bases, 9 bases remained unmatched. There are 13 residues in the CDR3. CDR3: CASSEARDRVLFF. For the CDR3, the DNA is TGTGCCAGCAGTGAAGCTAGAGACAGGGTATTGTTCTTT.

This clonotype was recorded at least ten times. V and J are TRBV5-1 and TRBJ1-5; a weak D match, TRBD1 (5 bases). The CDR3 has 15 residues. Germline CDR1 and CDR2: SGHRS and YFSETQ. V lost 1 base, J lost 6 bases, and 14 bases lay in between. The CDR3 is CASSLSSGGGQPQHF. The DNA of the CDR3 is TGCGCCAGCAGCTTGAGCTCGGGGGGTGGTCAGCCCCAGCATTTT.

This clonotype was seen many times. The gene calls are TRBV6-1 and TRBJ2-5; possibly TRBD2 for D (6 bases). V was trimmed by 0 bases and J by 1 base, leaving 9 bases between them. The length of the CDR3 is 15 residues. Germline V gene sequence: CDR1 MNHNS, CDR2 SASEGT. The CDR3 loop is CASSEAGGTQETQYF. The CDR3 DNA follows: TGTGCCAGCAGTGAAGCTGGAGGGACCCAAGAGACCCAGTACTTC.

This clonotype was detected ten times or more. This CDR3 reads CASSKGPGNTIYF. Written as DNA, the CDR3 is TGTGCCAGCTCAAAGGGACCTGGAAACACCATATATTTT. The chain joins TRBV18 to TRBJ1-3; D is perhaps TRBD1 (5 bases). Germline CDR1 KGHSH, CDR2 LQKENI. V was trimmed by 5 bases and J by 2 bases, leaving 7 bases between them. The CDR3 is made up of 13 amino acids.

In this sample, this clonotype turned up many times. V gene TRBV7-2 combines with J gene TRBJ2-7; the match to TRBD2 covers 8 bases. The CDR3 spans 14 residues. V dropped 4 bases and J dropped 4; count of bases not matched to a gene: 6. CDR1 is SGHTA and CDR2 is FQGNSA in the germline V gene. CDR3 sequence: CASSSWTSSYEQYF. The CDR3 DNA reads TGTGCCAGCAGCTCTTGGACTAGCTCGTACGAGCAGTACTTC.

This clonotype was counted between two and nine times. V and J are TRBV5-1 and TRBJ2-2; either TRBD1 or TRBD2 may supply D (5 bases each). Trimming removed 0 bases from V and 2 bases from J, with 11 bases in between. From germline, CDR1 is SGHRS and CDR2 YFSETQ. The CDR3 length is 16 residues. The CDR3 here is CASSLVPGTNTGELFF. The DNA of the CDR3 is TGCGCCAGCAGCTTGGTTCCGGGGACCAACACCGGGGAGCTGTTTTTT.

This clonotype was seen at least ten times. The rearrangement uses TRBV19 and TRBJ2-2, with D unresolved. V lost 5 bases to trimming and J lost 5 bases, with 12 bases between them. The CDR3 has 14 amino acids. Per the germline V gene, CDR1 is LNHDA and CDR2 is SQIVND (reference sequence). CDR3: CASSGLDGTGELFF. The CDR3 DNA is TGTGCCAGTAGTGGCCTGGATGGAACCGGGGAGCTGTTTTTT.

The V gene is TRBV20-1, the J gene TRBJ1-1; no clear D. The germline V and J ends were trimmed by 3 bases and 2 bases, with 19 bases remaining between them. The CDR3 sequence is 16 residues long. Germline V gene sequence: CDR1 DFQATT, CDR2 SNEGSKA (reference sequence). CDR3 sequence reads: CSASGGTVLTNTEAFF. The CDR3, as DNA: TGCAGTGCTAGTGGTGGAACTGTGCTCACCAACACTGAAGCTTTCTTT.

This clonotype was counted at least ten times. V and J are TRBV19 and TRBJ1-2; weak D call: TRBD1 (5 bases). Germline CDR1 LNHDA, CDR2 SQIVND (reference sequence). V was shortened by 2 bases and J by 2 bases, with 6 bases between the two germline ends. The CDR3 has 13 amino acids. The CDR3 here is CASSISGNYGYTF. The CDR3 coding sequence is TGTGCCAGTAGTATATCAGGGAACTATGGCTACACCTTC. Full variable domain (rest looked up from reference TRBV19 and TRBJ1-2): DGGITQSPKYLFRKEGQNVTLSCEQNLNHDAMYWYRQDPGQGLRLIYYSQIVNDFQKGDIAEGYSVSREKKESFPLTVTSAQKNPTAFYLCASSISGNYGYTFGSGTRLTVV.

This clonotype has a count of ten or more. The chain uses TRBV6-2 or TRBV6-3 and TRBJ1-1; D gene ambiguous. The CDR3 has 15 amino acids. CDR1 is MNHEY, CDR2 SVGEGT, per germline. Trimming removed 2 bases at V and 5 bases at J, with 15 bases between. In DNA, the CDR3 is TGTGCCAGCAGTTACGAGGCGGGAGTAGGGACTGAAGCTTTCTTT. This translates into CASSYEAGVGTEAFF.

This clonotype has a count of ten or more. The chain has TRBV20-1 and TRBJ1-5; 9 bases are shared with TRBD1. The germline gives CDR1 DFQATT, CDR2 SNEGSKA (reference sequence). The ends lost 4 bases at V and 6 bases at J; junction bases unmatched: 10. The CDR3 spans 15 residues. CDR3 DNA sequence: TGCAGTGCTACAAGAGAACAGGGGGCTGGTCAGCCCCAGCATTTT. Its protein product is CSATREQGAGQPQHF.

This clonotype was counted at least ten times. CDR3 loop: CASSETMAQYSGNTIYF. In nucleotides, the CDR3 is TGTGCCAGCAGTGAAACCATGGCACAGTACTCTGGAAACACCATATATTTT. The V call is TRBV6-1, the J call TRBJ1-3; D call uncertain. This CDR3 contains 17 residues. Germline assignment: CDR1 MNHNS and CDR2 SASEGT. V gave up 2 bases and J gave up 0 bases, with 14 bases separating them.

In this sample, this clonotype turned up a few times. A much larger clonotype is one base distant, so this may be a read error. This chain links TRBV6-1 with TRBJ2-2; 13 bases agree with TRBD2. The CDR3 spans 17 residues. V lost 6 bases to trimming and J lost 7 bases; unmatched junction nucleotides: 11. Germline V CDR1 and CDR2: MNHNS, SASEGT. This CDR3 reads CASRRTSGSFGVGELFF. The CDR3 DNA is TGTGCCAGCAGGAGGACTAGCGGGAGTTTTGGCGTCGGGGAGCTGTTTTTT.